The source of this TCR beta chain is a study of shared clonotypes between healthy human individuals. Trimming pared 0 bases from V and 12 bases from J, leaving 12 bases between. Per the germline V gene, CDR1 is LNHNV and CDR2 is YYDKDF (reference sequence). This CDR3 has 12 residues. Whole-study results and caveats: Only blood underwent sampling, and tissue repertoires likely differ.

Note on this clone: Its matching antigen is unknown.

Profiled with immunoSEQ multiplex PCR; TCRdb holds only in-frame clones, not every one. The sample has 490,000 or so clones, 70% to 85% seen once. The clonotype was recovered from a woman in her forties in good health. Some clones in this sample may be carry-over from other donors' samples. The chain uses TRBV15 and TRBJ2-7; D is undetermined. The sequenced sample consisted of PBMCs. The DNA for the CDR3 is TGTGCCACCAGCAGAGATTGGGCAGCCCGGTACTTC. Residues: CATSRDWAARYF.